This record covers a single T cell receptor beta chain. The data stem from a study of T cells in narcolepsy. Here immunoSEQ multiplex PCR was the method, and the copy in TCRdb shows in-frame clones only, minus some. The sample contains approximately 24,000 clones, about four fifths of which appear only once. The CDR3 sequence is 13 residues long. The germline gives CDR1 SGHTA, CDR2 FQGTGA. Trimming left V 3 bases short and J 5 bases short, with 10 bases between. This receptor was identified in a human donor with narcolepsy. The sample comprised CD45RA- memory CD4+ T cells from PBMCs. The gene calls are TRBV7-3 and TRBJ2-5; no reliable D call. CDR3 residues: CASSFSSTETQYF. In nucleotides, the CDR3 is TGTGCCAGCAGCTTTTCTTCGACGGAGACCCAGTACTTC.